This T cell receptor beta chain was captured in a study of CD8 T cells in Susac syndrome. After removal of 2 bases from V and 2 bases from J, the junction contained 7 bases not matched to a gene. The CDR3 covers 15 residues. Germline V CDR1 and CDR2: GTSNPN, SVGIG (reference sequence). Reverse transcription of roughly 0.5 to 1 ug RNA used random hexamers. An immunoSEQ multiplex PCR amplified TCR beta CDR3 over 54 Vbeta and 13 Jbeta. TCRdb re-analysed the immunoSEQ multiplex PCR reads in MiXCR, keeping a single row per CDR3 protein. The table includes about 200,000 distinct CDR3 sequences, 90% to 96% detected once. The T cells that were sequenced for TCR beta were CD8+ and CD4+ cells from blood.

V usage is TRBV30 and J usage is TRBJ2-3; 7 bases are shared with TRBD1. The TCR sequence derives from a human donor with multiple sclerosis. What was sequenced was CD4+ T cells from PBMCs. The CDR3 nucleotides read TGTGCCTGGAGTTCCGCGACAGGGACCACAGATACGCAGTATTTT. Translated, it gives CAWSSATGTTDTQYF. The full variable domain, in which reference TRBV30 and TRBJ2-3 provide the parts outside the CDR3, is SQTIHQWPATLVQPVGSPLSLECTVEGTSNPNLYWYRQAAGRGLQLLFYSVGIGQISSEVPQNLSASRPQDRQFILSSKKLLLSDSGFYLCAWSSATGTTDTQYFGPGTRLTVL.